This T cell receptor (beta chain) was profiled in a study of post-analysis software for immune sequencing data. Study information: Relapsing-remitting, secondary progressive and progressive-relapsing multiple sclerosis courses were included.

Germline V gene data show CDR1 as DFQATT and CDR2 as SNEGSKA (reference sequence). Trimming pared 4 bases from V and 11 bases from J, leaving 14 bases between. The CDR3 is 11 amino acids. TCR beta cDNA libraries had unique molecular identifiers. In TCRdb, the PCR reads were re-called with MiXCR into one record per CDR3 protein. Of 450,000 to 700,000 distinct CDR3 sequences listed, roughly 40% are singletons. Study results and limitations: Pronounced co-clustering by F measure was evident among identically batched samples. Controls showed lower frequencies than patients for roughly five TRBV segments, and TRBV5-6, TRBV5-1 and TRBV20-1 were among these.

This clonotype was observed a handful of times. The antigen is not known. The chain joins TRBV20-1 to TRBJ2-5; unclear D gene. This clonotype was sampled from a girl between 10 and 17 years old with multiple sclerosis. The sequencing input was blood. CDR3 DNA: TGCAGTGCTACCCCTCTCGAAGGGCAGTACTTC. This gives the protein CSATPLEGQYF.